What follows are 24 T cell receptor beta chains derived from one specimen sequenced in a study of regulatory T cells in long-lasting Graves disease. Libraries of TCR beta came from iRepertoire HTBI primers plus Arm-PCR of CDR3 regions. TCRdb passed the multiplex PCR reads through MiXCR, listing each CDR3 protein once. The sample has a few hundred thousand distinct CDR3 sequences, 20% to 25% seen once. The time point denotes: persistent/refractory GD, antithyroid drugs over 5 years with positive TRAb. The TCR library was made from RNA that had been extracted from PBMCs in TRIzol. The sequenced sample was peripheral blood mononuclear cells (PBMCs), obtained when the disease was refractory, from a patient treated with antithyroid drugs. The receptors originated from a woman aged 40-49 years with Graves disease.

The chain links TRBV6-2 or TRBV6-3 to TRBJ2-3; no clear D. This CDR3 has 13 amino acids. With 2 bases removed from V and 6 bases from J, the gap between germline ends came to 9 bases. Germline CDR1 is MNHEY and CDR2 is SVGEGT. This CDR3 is CASSYGVWDTQYF. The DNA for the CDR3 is TGTGCCAGCAGTTACGGGGTTTGGGATACGCAGTATTTT.

This CDR3 is CASSPLAGGDNEQFF. The CDR3 region has the DNA TGTGCCAGCAGCCCTTTAGCGGGAGGGGACAATGAGCAGTTCTTC. The chain links TRBV28 to TRBJ2-1, with 11 nucleotides matching TRBD2. The CDR3 runs 15 residues. The V and J ends lost 6 bases and 5 bases, in that order; junction bases with no gene match: 6. Germline CDR1 and CDR2: MDHEN and SYDVKM.

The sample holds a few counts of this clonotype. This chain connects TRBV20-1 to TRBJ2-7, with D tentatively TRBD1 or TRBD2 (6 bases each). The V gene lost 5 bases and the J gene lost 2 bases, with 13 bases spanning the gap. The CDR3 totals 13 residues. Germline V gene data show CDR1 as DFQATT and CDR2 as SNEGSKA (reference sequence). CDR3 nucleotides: TGCAGTGCTGTCTACAGGGAGGCCTACGAGCAGTACTTC. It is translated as CSAVYREAYEQYF.

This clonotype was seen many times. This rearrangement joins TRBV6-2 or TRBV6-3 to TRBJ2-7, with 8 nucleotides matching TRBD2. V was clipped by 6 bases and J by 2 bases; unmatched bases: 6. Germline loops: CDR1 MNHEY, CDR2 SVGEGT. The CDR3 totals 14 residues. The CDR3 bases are TGTGCCAGCAGGGATAGCGGGAAACCCTACGAGCAGTACTTC. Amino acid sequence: CASRDSGKPYEQYF.

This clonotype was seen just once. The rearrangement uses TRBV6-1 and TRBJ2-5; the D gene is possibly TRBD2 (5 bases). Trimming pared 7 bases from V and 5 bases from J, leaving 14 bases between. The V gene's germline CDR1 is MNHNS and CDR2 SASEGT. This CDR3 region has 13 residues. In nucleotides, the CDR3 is TGTGCCAGCACTGTGGGAGCGGTGGAGACCCAGTACTTC. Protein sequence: CASTVGAVETQYF.

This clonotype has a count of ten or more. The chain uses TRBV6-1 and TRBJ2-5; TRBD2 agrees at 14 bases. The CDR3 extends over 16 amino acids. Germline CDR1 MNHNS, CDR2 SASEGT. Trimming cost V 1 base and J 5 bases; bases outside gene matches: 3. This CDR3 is CASSEGLAGGPETQYF. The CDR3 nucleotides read TGTGCCAGCAGTGAAGGACTAGCGGGAGGGCCGGAGACCCAGTACTTC.

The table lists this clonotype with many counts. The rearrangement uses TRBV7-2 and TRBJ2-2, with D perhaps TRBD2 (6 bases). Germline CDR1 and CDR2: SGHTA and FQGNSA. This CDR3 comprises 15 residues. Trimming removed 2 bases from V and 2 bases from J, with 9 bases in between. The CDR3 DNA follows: TGTGCCAGCAGCTTACGGGGGAGTAACACCGGGGAGCTGTTTTTT. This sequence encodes CASSLRGSNTGELFF.

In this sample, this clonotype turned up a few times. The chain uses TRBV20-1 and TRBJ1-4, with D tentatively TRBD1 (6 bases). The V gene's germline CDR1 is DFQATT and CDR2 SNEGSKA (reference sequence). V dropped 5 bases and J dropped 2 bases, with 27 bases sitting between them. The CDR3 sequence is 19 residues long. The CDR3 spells CSAPSLGGAQGVTNEKLFF. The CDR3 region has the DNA TGCAGTGCTCCCAGTCTCGGGGGGGCGCAGGGAGTCACTAATGAAAAACTGTTTTTT.

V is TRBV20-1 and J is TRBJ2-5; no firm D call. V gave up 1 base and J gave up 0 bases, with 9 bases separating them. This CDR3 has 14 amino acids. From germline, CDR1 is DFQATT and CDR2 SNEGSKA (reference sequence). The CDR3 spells CSARGPANQETQYF. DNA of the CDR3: TGCAGTGCTAGAGGCCCTGCAAACCAAGAGACCCAGTACTTC.

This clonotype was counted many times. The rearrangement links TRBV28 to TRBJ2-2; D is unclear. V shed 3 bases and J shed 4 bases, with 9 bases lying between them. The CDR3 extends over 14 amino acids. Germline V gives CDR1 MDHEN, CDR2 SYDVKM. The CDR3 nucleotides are TGTGCCAGCAGTTTTCGGCTTGGCACCGGGGAGCTGTTTTTT. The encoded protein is CASSFRLGTGELFF.

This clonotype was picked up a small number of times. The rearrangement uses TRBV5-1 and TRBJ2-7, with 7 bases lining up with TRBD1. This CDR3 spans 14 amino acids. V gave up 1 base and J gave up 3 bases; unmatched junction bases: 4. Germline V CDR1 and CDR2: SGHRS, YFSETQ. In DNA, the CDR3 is TGCGCCAGCAGCTTGACAGGGGATGTCTACGAGCAGTACTTC. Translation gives CASSLTGDVYEQYF.

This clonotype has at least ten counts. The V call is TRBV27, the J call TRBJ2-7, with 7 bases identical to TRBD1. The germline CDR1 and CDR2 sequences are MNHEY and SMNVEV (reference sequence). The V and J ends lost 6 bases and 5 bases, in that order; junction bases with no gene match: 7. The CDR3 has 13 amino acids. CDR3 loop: CASSQTGANEQYF. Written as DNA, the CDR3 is TGTGCCAGCAGCCAAACAGGGGCCAACGAGCAGTACTTC.

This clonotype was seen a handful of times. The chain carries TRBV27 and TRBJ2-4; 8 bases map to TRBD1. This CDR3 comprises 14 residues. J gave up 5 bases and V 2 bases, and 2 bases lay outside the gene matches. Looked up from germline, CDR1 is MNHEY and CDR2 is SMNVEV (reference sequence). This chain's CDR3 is CASSLPGGQNIQYF. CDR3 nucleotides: TGTGCCAGCAGTTTACCAGGGGGCCAAAACATTCAGTACTTC.

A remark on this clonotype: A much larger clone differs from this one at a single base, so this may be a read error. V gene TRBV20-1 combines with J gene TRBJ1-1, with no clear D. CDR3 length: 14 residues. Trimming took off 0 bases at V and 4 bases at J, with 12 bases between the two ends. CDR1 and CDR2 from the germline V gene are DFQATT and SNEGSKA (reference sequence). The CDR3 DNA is TGCAGTGCTAGAGATCCCGACGGGAGCACTGAAGCTTTCTTT. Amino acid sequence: CSARDPDGSTEAFF.

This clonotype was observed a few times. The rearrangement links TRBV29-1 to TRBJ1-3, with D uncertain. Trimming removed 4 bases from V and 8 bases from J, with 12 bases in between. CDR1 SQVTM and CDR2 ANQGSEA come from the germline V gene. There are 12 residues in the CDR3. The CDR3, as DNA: TGCAGCGTTGTAGTCCCCGGGTACACCATATATTTT. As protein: CSVVVPGYTIYF.

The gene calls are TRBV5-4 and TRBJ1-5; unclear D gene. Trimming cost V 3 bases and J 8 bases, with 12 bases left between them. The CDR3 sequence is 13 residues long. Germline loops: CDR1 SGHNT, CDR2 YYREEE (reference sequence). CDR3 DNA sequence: TGTGCCAGCAGCTCGTTACCATCAGAGCCCCAGCATTTT. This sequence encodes CASSSLPSEPQHF.

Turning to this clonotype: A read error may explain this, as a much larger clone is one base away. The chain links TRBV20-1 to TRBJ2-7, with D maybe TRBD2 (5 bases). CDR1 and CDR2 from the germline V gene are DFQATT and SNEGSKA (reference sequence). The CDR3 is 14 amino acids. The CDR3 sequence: CSASRSGSSYGQYF. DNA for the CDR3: TGCAGTGCTAGTAGGAGCGGCAGCTCCTACGGGCAGTACTTC.

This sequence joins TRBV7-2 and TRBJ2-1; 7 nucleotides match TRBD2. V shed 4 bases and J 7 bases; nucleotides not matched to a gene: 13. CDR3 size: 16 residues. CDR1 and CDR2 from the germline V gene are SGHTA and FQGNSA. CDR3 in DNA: TGTGCCAGCAGCTCATATGGAAGGGGACTAAGTAATGAGCAGTTCTTC. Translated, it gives CASSSYGRGLSNEQFF.

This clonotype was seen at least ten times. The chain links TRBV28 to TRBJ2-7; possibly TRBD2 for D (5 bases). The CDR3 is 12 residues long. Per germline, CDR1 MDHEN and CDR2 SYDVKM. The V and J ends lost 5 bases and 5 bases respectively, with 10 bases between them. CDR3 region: CASSTPGDEQYF. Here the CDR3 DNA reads TGTGCCAGCAGTACCCCCGGGGACGAGCAGTACTTC.

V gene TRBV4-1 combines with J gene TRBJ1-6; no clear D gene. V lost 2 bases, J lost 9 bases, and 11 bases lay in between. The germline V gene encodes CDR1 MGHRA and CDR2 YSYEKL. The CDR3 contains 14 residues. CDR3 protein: CASSQIGVGSPLHF. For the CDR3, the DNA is TGCGCCAGCAGCCAAATCGGGGTAGGTTCACCCCTCCACTTT.

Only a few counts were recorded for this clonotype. The CDR3 nucleotides read TGCGCCAGCAGCCAGCCGGGACAGGGTTTCAGGAAACTGTTTTTT. It specifies CASSQPGQGFRKLFF. This chain connects TRBV4-1 to TRBJ1-4; 9 positions agree with TRBD1. CDR3 length: 15 residues. Germline V CDR1 and CDR2: MGHRA, YSYEKL. The V and J ends lost 3 bases and 11 bases, in that order; junction bases with no gene match: 10.

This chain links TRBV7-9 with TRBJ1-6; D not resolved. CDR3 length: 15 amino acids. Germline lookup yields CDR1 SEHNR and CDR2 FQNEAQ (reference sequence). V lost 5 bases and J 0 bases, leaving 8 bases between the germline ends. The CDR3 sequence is CASSPENSYNSPLHF. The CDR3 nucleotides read TGTGCCAGCAGCCCTGAAAACTCCTATAATTCACCCCTCCACTTT.

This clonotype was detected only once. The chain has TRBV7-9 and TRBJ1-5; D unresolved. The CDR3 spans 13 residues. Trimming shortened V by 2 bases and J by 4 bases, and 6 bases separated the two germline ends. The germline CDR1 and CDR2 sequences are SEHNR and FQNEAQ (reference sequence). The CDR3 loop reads CASSLFGNQPQHF. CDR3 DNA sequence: TGTGCCAGCAGCTTATTCGGGAATCAGCCCCAGCATTTT.

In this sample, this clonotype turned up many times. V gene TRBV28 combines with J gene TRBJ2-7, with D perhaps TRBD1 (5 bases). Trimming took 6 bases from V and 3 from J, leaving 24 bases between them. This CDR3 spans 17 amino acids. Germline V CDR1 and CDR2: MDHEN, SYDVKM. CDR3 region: CASSFSPDRSPYYEQYF. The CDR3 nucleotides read TGTGCCAGCAGCTTTTCCCCAGACAGATCACCCTACTACGAGCAGTACTTC.